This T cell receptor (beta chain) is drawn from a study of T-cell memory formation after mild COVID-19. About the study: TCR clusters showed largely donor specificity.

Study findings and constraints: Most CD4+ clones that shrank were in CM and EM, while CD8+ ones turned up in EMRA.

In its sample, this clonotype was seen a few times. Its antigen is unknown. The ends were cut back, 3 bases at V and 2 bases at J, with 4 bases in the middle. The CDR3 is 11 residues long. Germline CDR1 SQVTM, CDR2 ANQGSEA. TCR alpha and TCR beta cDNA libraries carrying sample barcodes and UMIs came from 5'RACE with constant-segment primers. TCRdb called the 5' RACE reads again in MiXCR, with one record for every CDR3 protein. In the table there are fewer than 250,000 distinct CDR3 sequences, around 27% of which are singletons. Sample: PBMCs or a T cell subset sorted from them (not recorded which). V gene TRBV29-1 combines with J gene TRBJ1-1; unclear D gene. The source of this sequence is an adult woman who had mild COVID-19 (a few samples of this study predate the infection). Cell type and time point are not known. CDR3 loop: CSVEVNTEAFF. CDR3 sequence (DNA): TGCAGCGTTGAGGTAAACACTGAAGCTTTCTTT.